This TCR beta chain was sequenced in a study of blood T cell repertoires in COVID-19. Background on the study: Material from acute and convalescent COVID-19 was sourced from the United States, Italy and Spain.

Original processing methods: Amplifying reference gene primers gave estimates of nucleated cell counts. The method was immunoSEQ multiplex PCR; TCRdb's version includes in-frame clones alone and lacks a portion of them. V and J calls and clone size are copied from that table; D and trimming were computed from the DNA. The sample carries around 72,000 clones, 87% recorded once. J lost 4 bases, V lost 3 bases, and 7 bases had no gene match. Germline loops: CDR1 KGHDR, CDR2 SFDVKD. The CDR3 has 16 amino acids. J is TRBJ2-3 and V is TRBV24-1; 9 bases are shared with TRBD2. Input material: peripheral blood. The TCR sequence derives from a woman aged 50 to 65 with acute or convalescent COVID-19. CDR3 in amino acids: CATSDAKLAGSDTQYF. CDR3 DNA sequence: TGTGCCACCAGTGATGCCAAACTAGCGGGTTCAGATACGCAGTATTTT.